The sequence of this T cell receptor (beta chain) was determined in a study of cytomegalovirus exposure and HLA in healthy donors. Study-level information: Early release data held around 82 million unique TCRs from HLA-typed donors. Study conclusions and caveats: In a later analysis, compared with equally common non-associated chains, HLA-associated beta chains were more expanded. A few CMV-associated chains were confirmed in vitro to be specific for CMV antigens.

Losses at the gene ends were 1 base for V and 5 bases for J; bases not matched to a gene: 6. The V gene's germline CDR1 is SGHDT and CDR2 YYEEEE. CDR3 size: 16 residues. Notes on this clone: What it binds is not known.

The PCR ran on 60 Vbeta and 13 Jbeta primers. Clones were read by immunoSEQ multiplex PCR, and TCRdb kept only the in-frame ones, dropping some. Of about 190,000 clones listed, roughly four fifths are singletons. The sequence was obtained from a woman in her thirties in good health and CMV-seropositive. The sample comprised PBMCs. The V and J genes are TRBV5-6 and TRBJ2-1; 10 bases align to TRBD1. The CDR3 here is CASSLPGQGFNNEQFF. The CDR3 nucleotides are TGTGCCAGCAGCTTGCCGGGACAGGGGTTCAACAATGAGCAGTTCTTC.